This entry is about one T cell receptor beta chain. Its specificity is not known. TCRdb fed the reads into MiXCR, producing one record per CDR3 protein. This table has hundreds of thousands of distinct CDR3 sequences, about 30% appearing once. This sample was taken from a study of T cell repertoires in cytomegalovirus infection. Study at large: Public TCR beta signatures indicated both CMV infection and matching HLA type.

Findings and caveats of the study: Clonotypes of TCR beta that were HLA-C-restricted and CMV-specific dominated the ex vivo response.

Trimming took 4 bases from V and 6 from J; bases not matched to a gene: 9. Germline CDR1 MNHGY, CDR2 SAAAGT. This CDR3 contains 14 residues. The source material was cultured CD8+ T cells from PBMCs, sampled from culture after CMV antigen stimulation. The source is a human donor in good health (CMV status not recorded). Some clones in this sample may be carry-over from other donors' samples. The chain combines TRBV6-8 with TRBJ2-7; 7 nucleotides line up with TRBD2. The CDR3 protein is CASSFGRLAFEQYF. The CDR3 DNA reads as TGTGCCAGCAGTTTTGGGCGACTAGCATTCGAGCAGTACTTC.